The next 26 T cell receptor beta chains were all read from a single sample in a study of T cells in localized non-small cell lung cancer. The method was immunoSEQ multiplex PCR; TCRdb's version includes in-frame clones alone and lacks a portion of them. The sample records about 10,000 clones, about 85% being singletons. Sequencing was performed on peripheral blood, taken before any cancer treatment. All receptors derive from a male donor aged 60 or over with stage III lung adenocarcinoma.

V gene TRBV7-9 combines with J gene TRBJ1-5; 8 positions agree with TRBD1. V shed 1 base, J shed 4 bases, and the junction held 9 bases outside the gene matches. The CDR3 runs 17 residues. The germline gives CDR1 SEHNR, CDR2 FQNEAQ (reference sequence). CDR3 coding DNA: TGTGCCAGCAGCTTAGGAGGCAGGGGGCGAGGAAATCAGCCCCAGCATTTT. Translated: CASSLGGRGRGNQPQHF.

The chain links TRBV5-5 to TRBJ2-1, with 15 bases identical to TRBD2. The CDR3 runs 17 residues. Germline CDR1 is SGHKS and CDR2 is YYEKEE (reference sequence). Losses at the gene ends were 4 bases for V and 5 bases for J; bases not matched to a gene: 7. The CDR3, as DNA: TGTGCCAGCAGCCGCGGACTAGCGGGAGGGTATGACAATGAGCAGTTCTTC. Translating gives CASSRGLAGGYDNEQFF.

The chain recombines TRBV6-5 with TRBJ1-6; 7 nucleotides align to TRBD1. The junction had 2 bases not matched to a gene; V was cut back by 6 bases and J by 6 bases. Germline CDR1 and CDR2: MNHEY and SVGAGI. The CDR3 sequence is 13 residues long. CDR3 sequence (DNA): TGTGCCAGCAGGCAGGGGGGTAATTCACCCCTCCACTTT. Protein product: CASRQGGNSPLHF.

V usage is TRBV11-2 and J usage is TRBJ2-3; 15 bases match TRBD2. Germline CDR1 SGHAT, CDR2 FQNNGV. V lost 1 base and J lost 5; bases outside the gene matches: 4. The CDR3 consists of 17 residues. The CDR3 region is CASSLGGLAGGGDTQYF. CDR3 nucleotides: TGTGCCAGCAGCTTAGGGGGACTAGCGGGAGGAGGAGATACGCAGTATTTT.

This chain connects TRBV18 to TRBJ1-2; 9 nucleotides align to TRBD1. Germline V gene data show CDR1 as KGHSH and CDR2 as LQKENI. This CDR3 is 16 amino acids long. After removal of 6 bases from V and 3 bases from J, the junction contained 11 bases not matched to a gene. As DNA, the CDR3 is TGTGCCAGCTCCCCCGGACAGGGGCACGTCTACTATGGCTACACCTTC. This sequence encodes CASSPGQGHVYYGYTF.

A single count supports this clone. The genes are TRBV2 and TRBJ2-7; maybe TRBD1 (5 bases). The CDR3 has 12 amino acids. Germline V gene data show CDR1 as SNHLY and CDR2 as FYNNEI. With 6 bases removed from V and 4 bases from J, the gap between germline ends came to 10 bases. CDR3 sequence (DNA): TGTGCCAGCAGCGGCAGGGTATACGAGCAGTACTTC. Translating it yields CASSGRVYEQYF.

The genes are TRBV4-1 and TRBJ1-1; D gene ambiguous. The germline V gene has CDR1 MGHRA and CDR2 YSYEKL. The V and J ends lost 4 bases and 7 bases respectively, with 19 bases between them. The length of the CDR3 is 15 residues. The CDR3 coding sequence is TGCGCCAGCAGCCTACGGGAGTCTGGCCAAAATGAAGCTTTCTTT. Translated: CASSLRESGQNEAFF.

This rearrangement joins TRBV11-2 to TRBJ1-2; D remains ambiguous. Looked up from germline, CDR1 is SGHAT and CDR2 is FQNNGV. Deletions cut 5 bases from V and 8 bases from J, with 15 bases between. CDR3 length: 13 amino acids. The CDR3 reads CASSMLAPAGYTF. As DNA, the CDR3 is TGTGCCAGCAGCATGCTCGCCCCGGCAGGCTACACCTTC.

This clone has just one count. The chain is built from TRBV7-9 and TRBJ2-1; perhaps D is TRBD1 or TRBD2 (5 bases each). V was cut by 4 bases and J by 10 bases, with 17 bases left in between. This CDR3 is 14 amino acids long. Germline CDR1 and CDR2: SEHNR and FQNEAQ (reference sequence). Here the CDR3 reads CASSSQGRGAEQFF. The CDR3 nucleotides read TGTGCCAGCAGCTCCCAGGGACGGGGCGCCGAGCAGTTCTTC.

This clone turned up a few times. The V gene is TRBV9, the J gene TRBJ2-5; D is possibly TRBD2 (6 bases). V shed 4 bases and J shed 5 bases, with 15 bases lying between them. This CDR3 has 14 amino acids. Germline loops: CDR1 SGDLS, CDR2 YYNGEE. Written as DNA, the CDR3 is TGTGCCAGCAGCCCCCGACTAGGATCGGAGACCCAGTACTTC. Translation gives CASSPRLGSETQYF.

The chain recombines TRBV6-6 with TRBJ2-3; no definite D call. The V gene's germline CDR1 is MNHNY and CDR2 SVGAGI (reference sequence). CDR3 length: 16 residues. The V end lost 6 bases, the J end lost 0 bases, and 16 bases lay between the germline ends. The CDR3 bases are TGTGCCAGCAGCCCTCGTCGGAGAACTAGCACAGATACGCAGTATTTT. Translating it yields CASSPRRRTSTDTQYF.

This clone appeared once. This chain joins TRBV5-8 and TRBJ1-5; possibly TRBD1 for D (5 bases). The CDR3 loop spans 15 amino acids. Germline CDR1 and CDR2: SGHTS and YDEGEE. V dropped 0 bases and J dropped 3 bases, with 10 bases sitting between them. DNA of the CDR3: TGTGCCAGCAGCTTGGCGGGGGTACACAATCAGCCCCAGCATTTT. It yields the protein CASSLAGVHNQPQHF.

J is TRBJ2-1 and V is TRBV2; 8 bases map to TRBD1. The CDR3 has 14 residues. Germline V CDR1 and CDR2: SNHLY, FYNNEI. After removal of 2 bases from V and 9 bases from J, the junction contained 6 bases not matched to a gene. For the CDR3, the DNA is TGTGCCAGCAGTGAAACCCCAACAGGGGGTGAGCAGTTCTTC. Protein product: CASSETPTGGEQFF.

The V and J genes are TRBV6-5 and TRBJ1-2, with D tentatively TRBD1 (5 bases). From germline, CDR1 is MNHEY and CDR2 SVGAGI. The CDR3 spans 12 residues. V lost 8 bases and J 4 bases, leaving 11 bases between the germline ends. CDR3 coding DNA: TGTGCCAGCCGTGGGGACGCCTATGGCTACACCTTC. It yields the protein CASRGDAYGYTF.

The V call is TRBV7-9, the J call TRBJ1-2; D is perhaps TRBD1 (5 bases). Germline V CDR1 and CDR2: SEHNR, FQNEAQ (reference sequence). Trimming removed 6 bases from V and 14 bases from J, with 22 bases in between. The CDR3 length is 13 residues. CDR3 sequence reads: CASSQAGRRERTF. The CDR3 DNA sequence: TGTGCCAGCAGTCAAGCGGGGCGGAGGGAAAGAACCTTC.

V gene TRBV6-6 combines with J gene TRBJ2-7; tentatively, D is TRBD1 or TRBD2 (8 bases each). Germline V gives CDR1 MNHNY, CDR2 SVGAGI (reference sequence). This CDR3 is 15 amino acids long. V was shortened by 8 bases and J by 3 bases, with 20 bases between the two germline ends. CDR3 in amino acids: CASATGGTGGYEQYF. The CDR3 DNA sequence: TGTGCCAGCGCGACGGGGGGGACAGGAGGCTACGAGCAGTACTTC.

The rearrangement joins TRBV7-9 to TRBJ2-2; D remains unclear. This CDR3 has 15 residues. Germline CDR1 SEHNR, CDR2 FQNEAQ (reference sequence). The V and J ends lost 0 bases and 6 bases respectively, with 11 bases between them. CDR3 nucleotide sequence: TGTGCCAGCAGCTTAGCGGTGGCAGTTCCCGGGGAGCTGTTTTTT. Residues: CASSLAVAVPGELFF.

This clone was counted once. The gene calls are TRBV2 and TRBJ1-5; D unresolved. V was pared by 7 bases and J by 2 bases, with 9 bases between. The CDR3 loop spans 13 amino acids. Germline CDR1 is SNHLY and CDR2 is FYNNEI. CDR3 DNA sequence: TGTGCCAGCACCCTGGAGGGCAATCAGCCCCAGCATTTT. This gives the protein CASTLEGNQPQHF.

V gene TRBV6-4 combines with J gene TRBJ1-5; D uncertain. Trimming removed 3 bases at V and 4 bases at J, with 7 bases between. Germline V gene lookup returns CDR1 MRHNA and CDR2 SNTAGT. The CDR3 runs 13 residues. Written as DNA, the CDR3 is TGTGCCAGCAGTGAGCAGGCTAATCAGCCCCAGCATTTT. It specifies CASSEQANQPQHF.

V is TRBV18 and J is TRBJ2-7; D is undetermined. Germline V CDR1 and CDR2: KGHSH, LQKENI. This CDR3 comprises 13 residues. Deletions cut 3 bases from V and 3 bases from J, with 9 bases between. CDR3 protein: CASSPTPFYEQYF. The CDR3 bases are TGTGCCAGCTCACCGACTCCCTTCTACGAGCAGTACTTC.

DNA for the CDR3: TGTGCCAGCAGTTACGCAGGGGGCTTGGTAGCGGTCAGCCAAGAGACCCAGTACTTC. This translates into CASSYAGGLVAVSQETQYF. The chain carries TRBV28 and TRBJ2-5; 8 bases fit TRBD1. Germline CDR1 MDHEN, CDR2 SYDVKM. V dropped 4 bases and J dropped 1; count of bases not matched to a gene: 17. CDR3 length equals 19 residues.

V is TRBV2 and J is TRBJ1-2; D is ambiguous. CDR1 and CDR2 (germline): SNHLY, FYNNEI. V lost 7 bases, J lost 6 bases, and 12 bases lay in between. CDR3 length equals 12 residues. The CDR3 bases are TGTGCCAGCAACATGGCCGTGGATGGCTACACCTTC. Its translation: CASNMAVDGYTF. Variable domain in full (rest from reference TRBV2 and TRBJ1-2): EPEVTQTPSHQVTQMGQEVILRCVPISNHLYFYWYRQILGQKVEFLVSFYNNEISEKSEIFDDQFSVERPDGSNFTLKIRSTKLEDSAMYFCASNMAVDGYTFGSGTRLTVV.

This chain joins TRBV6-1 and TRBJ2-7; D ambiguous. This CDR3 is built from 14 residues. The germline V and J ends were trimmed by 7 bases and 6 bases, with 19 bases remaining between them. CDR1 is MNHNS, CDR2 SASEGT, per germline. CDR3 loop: CASISRSLLGEQYF. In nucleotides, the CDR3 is TGTGCCAGCATCTCCCGCTCGCTCCTAGGCGAGCAGTACTTC.

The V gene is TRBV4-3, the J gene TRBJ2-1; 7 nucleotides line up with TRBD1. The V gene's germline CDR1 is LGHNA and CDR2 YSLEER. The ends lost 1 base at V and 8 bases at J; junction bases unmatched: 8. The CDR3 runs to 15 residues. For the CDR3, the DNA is TGCGCCAGCAGCCAAGGCAGGGGGTTTGGCGATGAGCAGTTCTTC. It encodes CASSQGRGFGDEQFF.

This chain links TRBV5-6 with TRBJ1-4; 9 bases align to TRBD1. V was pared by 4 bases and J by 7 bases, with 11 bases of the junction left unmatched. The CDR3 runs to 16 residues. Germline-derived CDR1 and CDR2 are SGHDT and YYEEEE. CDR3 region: CASSPDRGGVSEKLFF. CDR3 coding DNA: TGTGCCAGCAGCCCCGACAGGGGGGGTGTGAGTGAAAAACTGTTTTTT.

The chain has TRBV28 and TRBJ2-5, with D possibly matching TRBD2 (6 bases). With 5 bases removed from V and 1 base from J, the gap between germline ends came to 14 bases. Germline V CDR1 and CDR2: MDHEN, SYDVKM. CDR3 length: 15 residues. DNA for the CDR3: TGTGCCAGCAGTGATAGCGGAGTGGGCCAAGAGACCCAGTACTTC. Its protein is CASSDSGVGQETQYF.